A selection of T cell receptor beta chains follows, all from one sample in a study of blood T cells in healthy people across ages. TCRdb re-called the 5' RACE reads through MiXCR, storing one row per CDR3 protein. Of around 850,000 distinct CDR3 sequences in the sample, around 36% were seen once. The sequenced sample was blood. These receptors all come from a man younger than 35 in good health. Both conserved end residues are part of each CDR3. A D gene is named only where the DNA matches it firmly. Where a row states a size, it is once, few, many or the class of an expanded clone; other rows omit it.

V gene	clone size	J gene	D gene	CDR3 length	CDR3 protein	CDR3 DNA
TRBV5-1	few	TRBJ2-7	-	12	CASSRFSNEQYF	TGCGCCAGCAGCCGATTCAGCAATGAGCAGTACTTC
TRBV5-1	few	TRBJ1-2	-	15	CASSLEPVRGMDYTF	TGCGCCAGCAGCTTGGAACCGGTCAGGGGTATGGACTACACCTTC
TRBV9	-	TRBJ1-1	-	14	CASSVDEEGTEAFF	TGTGCCAGCAGCGTAGATGAGGAGGGGACTGAAGCTTTCTTT
TRBV9	-	TRBJ1-1	-	16	CASSVALTGLNTEAFF	TGTGCCAGCAGCGTAGCTCTGACAGGACTGAACACTGAAGCTTTCTTT
TRBV3-1	-	TRBJ2-1	-	14	CASSPRGPMAEQFF	TGTGCCAGCAGCCCCAGGGGTCCAATGGCGGAGCAGTTCTTC
TRBV6-6	-	TRBJ1-1	TRBD1	12	CASRQGVDEAFF	TGTGCCAGCAGACAGGGGGTGGATGAAGCTTTCTTT
TRBV20-1	few	TRBJ2-7	-	11	CSAPGDVTQYF	TGCAGTGCCCCAGGGGACGTCACCCAGTACTTC
TRBV5-1	few	TRBJ2-3	TRBD2	14	CASSPLAGTDTQYF	TGCGCCAGCAGCCCCCTAGCGGGGACAGATACGCAGTATTTT
TRBV5-1	-	TRBJ2-7	TRBD1	14	CASSSTGERYEQYF	TGCGCCAGCAGCTCCACAGGGGAAAGGTACGAGCAGTACTTC
TRBV20-1	-	TRBJ1-1	-	11	CSARGTAEAFF	TGCAGTGCTAGAGGGACAGCTGAAGCTTTCTTT
TRBV4-2	-	TRBJ2-3	-	15	CASSQEALALDTQYF	TGTGCCAGCAGCCAAGAAGCACTAGCCTTAGATACGCAGTATTTT
TRBV3-1	-	TRBJ1-2	TRBD1	15	CASRKAGGTGYGHTF	TGTGCCAGCAGGAAAGCCGGGGGGACAGGCTATGGCCACACCTTC
TRBV12-3/TRBV12-4	-	TRBJ2-1	-	13	CATRRDVRETQFF	TGTGCCACCCGACGAGACGTGAGGGAGACCCAGTTCTTC
TRBV9	few	TRBJ2-3	-	14	CASSVVVSTDTQYF	TGTGCCAGCAGCGTAGTTGTTAGCACAGATACGCAGTATTTT
TRBV5-6	many	TRBJ2-7	-	14	CASSLRTAVDEQYF	TGTGCCAGCAGCCTGCGGACAGCAGTTGACGAGCAGTACTTC
TRBV7-2	-	TRBJ2-5	TRBD1	15	CASSPQTGGAKTQYF	TGTGCCAGCAGCCCACAGACAGGGGGCGCGAAGACCCAGTACTTC
TRBV5-1	-	TRBJ2-1	-	13	CASSWPRANEQFF	TGCGCCAGCAGCTGGCCCAGGGCCAATGAGCAGTTCTTC
TRBV9	-	TRBJ2-2	TRBD2	16	CASSVDGGGDTGELFF	TGTGCCAGCAGCGTAGATGGCGGGGGGGACACCGGGGAGCTGTTTTTT
TRBV5-1	few	TRBJ1-1	TRBD1	15	CASSERTGQGTEAFF	TGCGCCAGCAGCGAAAGGACAGGGCAAGGCACTGAAGCTTTCTTT
TRBV27	-	TRBJ2-1	TRBD2	17	CASRGLAGGPGYNEQFF	TGTGCCAGCCGAGGACTAGCGGGAGGGCCGGGCTACAATGAGCAGTTCTTC
TRBV6-5	few	TRBJ2-2	TRBD1	16	CASSYTDRSNTGELFF	TGTGCCAGCAGTTACACGGACAGGTCCAACACCGGGGAGCTGTTTTTT
TRBV7-9	-	TRBJ2-3	-	17	CASSLASGGTSTDTQYF	TGTGCCAGCAGCTTAGCGAGTGGGGGCACTAGCACAGATACGCAGTATTTT
TRBV12-3/TRBV12-4	few	TRBJ1-2	-	14	CASSLMESWDGYTF	TGTGCCAGCAGTTTGATGGAGTCCTGGGATGGCTACACCTTC
TRBV6-5	few	TRBJ1-2	-	13	CASSYRSNYGYTF	TGTGCCAGCAGTTATCGCAGTAACTATGGCTACACCTTC
TRBV5-1	few	TRBJ1-5	-	15	CASSLDTGSNQPQHF	TGCGCCAGCAGCTTGGATACAGGGAGCAATCAGCCCCAGCATTTT
TRBV12-3/TRBV12-4	-	TRBJ1-1	-	15	CASSLADRMNTEAFF	TGTGCCAGCAGTTTAGCGGACCGAATGAACACTGAAGCTTTCTTT
TRBV6-2/TRBV6-3	-	TRBJ2-5	-	13	CASSSAGPSEQYF	TGTGCCAGCAGTTCGGCGGGGCCCAGTGAGCAGTACTTC
TRBV20-1	few	TRBJ1-1	TRBD1	13	CSAREGQITEAFF	TGCAGTGCTAGAGAGGGACAGATCACTGAAGCTTTCTTT
TRBV10-3	few	TRBJ1-2	-	17	CAISDHLQGGKNYGYTF	TGTGCCATCAGTGACCACTTACAGGGTGGGAAAAACTATGGCTACACCTTC
TRBV7-2	-	TRBJ2-5	-	13	CASNLRSQETQYF	TGTGCCTCCAACCTCAGGAGCCAAGAGACCCAGTACTTC
TRBV20-1	-	TRBJ2-5	-	16	CSARDNAGLLQETQYF	TGCAGTGCTAGAGATAACGCGGGGCTACTCCAAGAGACCCAGTACTTC
TRBV4-3	few	TRBJ2-1	-	15	CASSHGADKISEQFF	TGCGCCAGCAGCCATGGGGCTGACAAAATCAGTGAGCAGTTCTTC
TRBV10-3	many	TRBJ2-5	TRBD1	13	CAISVQGEETQYF	TGTGCCATCAGTGTGCAGGGGGAAGAGACCCAGTACTTC
TRBV18	once	TRBJ1-1	-	15	CASSLGQNINTEAFF	TGTGCCAGCTCACTCGGACAGAATATTAACACTGAAGCTTTCTTT
TRBV27	-	TRBJ2-3	TRBD2	20	CASSLLVPRSGGPGADTQYF	TGTGCCAGCAGTTTATTAGTCCCTAGGAGCGGGGGCCCCGGGGCAGATACGCAGTATTTT
TRBV7-2	-	TRBJ2-5	-	14	CASSVRGVQETQYF	TGTGCCAGCAGCGTAAGGGGGGTCCAAGAGACCCAGTACTTC
TRBV7-9	-	TRBJ1-1	TRBD1	14	CASSSGQENTEAFF	TGTGCCAGCAGCTCGGGACAGGAGAACACTGAAGCTTTCTTT
TRBV12-3/TRBV12-4	-	TRBJ2-5	-	21	CASSTGSLFVWKGRDQETQYF	TGTGCCAGCAGTACTGGCAGTCTTTTCGTGTGGAAGGGTCGGGATCAAGAGACCCAGTACTTC